This entry describes one T cell receptor beta chain. Its antigen is still unknown. This sample is drawn from a study of T cell repertoires in ileal Crohn's disease. The study, taken as a whole, reports: Mucosal expansions were suggested to be mainly CD8 T cells. Compared with non-smokers, active smokers at surgery showed more clonal expansions.

The assay was immunoSEQ multiplex PCR, and TCRdb's table has in-frame clones only and misses some. The data contain 15,000 or so clones, under 95% of them singletons. Trimming removed 4 bases from V and 4 bases from J, with 16 bases in between. Germline V gives CDR1 LGHNA, CDR2 YSLEER. This CDR3 spans 15 amino acids. The gene calls are TRBV4-3 and TRBJ1-2, with a possible D match to TRBD1 (6 bases). The sample was ileal tissue. The source of this sequence is an adult with Crohn's disease. Written as DNA, the CDR3 is TGCGCCAGCAGCCCGTACAGGGAAGCTAGCTATGGCTACACCTTC. It specifies CASSPYREASYGYTF.